Sequencing of this T cell receptor (beta chain) was carried out in a study of T cell repertoires in cytomegalovirus infection. Via MiXCR, TCRdb re-called the reads, giving one row per CDR3 protein. The sample includes 69,000 or so distinct CDR3 sequences, approximately 30% of them seen just once. V was shortened by 0 bases and J by 0 bases, with 9 bases between the two germline ends. This CDR3 is built from 15 residues. CDR1 and CDR2 from the germline V gene are SGHDN and FVKESK. Turning to this clonotype: What it recognizes is unknown.

The sequence came from a human donor in good health (CMV status not recorded). Some clones in this sample may be carry-over from other donors' samples. Sequencing was performed on CD8+ T cells from cultured PBMCs, taken from culture after CMV antigen stimulation. The J gene is TRBJ2-7, the V gene TRBV14; D call uncertain. The CDR3 region is CASSQDSLHSYEQYF. The CDR3 nucleotides are TGTGCCAGCAGCCAAGATTCACTTCACTCCTACGAGCAGTACTTC. The variable domain in full, with the rest retrieved from reference TRBV14 and TRBJ2-7, is EAGVTQFPSHSVIEKGQTVTLRCDPISGHDNLYWYRRVMGKEIKFLLHFVKESKQDESGMPNNRFLAERTGGTYSTLKVQPAELEDSGVYFCASSQDSLHSYEQYFGPGTRLTVT.